This TCR beta chain emerged from a study of technical replicates of blood from a handful of donors. Assay: immunoSEQ multiplex PCR; the TCRdb copy retains only in-frame clones and omits some. This table has tens of thousands of clones, approximately 92% appearing once. The sequence was collected from a human donor in good health. Some clones in this sample may be carry-over from other donors' samples. The sequenced sample was PBMCs.

CDR3 loop: CASSKGAPSGNTIYF. In nucleotides, the CDR3 is TGCGCCAGCAGCAAAGGGGCCCCCTCTGGAAACACCATATATTTT. The gene calls are TRBV5-1 and TRBJ1-3; possibly TRBD1 for D (5 bases). The CDR3 is 15 residues long. V was trimmed by 4 bases and J by 0 bases, leaving 11 bases between them. The germline CDR1 and CDR2 sequences are SGHRS and YFSETQ.